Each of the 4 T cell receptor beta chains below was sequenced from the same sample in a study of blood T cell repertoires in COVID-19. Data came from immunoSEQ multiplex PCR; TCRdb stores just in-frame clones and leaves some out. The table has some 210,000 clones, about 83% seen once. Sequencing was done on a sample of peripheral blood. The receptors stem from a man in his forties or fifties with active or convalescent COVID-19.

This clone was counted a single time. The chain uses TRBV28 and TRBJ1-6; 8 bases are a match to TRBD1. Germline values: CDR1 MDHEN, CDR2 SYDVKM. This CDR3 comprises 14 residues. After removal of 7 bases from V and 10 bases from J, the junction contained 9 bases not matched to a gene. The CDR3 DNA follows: TGTGCCAGCATCTTGGACAGGGCGGGATCACCCCTCCACTTT. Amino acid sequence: CASILDRAGSPLHF. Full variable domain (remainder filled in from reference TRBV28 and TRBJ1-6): DVKVTQSSRYLVKRTGEKVFLECVQDMDHENMFWYRQDPGLGLRLIYFSYDVKMKEKGDIPEGYSVSREKKERFSLILESASTNQTSMYLCASILDRAGSPLHFGNGTRLTVT.

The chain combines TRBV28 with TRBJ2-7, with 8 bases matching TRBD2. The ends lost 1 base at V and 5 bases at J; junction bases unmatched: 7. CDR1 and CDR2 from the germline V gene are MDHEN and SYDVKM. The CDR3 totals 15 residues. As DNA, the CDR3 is TGTGCCAGCAGTTTATCCGCGGGAGGAGCCAACGAGCAGTACTTC. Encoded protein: CASSLSAGGANEQYF.

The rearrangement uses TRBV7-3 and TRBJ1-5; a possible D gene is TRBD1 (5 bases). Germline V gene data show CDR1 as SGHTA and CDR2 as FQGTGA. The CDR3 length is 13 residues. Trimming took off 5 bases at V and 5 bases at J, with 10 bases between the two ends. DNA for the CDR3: TGTGCCAGCAGCGCAGGGCTCGATCAGCCCCAGCATTTT. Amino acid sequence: CASSAGLDQPQHF.

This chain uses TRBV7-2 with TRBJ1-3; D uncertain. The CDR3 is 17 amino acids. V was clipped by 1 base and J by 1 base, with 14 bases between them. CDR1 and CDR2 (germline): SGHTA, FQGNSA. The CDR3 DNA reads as TGTGCCAGCAGCTTAGGACCGGGTGGCATATCTGGAAACACCATATATTTT. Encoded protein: CASSLGPGGISGNTIYF.